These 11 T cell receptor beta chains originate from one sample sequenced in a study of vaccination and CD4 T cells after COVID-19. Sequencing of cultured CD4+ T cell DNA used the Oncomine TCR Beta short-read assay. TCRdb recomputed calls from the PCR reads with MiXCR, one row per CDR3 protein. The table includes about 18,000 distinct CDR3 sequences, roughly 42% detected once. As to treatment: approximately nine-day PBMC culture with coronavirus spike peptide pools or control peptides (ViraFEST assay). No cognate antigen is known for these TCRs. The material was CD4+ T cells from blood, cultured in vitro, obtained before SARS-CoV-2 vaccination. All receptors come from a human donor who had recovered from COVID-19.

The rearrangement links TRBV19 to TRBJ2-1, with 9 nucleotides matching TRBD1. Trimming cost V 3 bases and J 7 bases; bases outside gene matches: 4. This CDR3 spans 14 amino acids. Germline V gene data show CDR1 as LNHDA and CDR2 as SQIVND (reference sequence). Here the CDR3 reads CASSIGDRVNEQFF. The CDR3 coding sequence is TGTGCCAGTAGTATCGGGGACAGGGTGAATGAGCAGTTCTTC. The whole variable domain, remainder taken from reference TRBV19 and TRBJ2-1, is DGGITQSPKYLFRKEGQNVTLSCEQNLNHDAMYWYRQDPGQGLRLIYYSQIVNDFQKGDIAEGYSVSREKKESFPLTVTSAQKNPTAFYLCASSIGDRVNEQFFGPGTRLTVL.

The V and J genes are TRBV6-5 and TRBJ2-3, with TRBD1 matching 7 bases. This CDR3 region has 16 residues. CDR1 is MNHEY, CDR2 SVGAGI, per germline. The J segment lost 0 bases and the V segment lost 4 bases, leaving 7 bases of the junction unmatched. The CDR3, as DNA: TGTGCCAGCAGTTTGACAGGGCGCCCGAGCACAGATACGCAGTATTTT. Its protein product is CASSLTGRPSTDTQYF.

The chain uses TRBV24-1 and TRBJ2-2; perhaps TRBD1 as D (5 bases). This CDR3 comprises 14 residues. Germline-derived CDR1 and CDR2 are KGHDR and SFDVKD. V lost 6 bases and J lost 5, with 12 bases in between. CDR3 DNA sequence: TGTGCCACCAGTCGCGCAGGGTCGACCGGGGAGCTGTTTTTT. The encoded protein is CATSRAGSTGELFF.

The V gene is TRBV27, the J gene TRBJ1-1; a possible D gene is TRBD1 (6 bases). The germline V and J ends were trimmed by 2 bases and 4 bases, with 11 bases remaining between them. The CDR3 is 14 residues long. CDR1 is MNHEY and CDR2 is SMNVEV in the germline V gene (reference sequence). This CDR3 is CASSLNRASTEAFF. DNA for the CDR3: TGTGCCAGCAGTTTAAACAGGGCCAGCACTGAAGCTTTCTTT.

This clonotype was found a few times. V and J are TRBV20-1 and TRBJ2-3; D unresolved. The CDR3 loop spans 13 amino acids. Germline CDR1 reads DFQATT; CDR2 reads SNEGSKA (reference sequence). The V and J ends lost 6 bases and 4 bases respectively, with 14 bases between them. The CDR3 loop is CSAASIGADTQYF. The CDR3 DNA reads TGCAGTGCGGCTTCAATCGGCGCAGATACGCAGTATTTT.

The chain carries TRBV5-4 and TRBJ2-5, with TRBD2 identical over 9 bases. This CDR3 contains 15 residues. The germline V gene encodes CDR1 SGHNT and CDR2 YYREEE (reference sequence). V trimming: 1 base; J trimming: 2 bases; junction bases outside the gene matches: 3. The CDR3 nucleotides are TGTGCCAGCAGCTTGTCGGCGGGGGGGCAAGAGACCCAGTACTTC. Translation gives CASSLSAGGQETQYF. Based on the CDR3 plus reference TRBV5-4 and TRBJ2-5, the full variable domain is ETGVTQSPTHLIKTRGQQVTLRCSSQSGHNTVSWYQQALGQGPQFIFQYYREEENGRGNFPPRFSGLQFPNYSSELNVNALELDDSALYLCASSLSAGGQETQYFGPGTRLLVL.

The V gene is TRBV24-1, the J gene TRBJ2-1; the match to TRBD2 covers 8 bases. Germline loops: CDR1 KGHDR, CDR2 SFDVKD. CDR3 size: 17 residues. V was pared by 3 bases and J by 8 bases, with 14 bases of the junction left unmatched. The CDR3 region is CATSDTQAGEWDHEQFF. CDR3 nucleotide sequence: TGTGCCACCAGTGATACTCAAGCGGGAGAGTGGGACCATGAGCAGTTCTTC.

The CDR3 protein is CASRVELNQPQHF. DNA for the CDR3: TGTGCCAGCAGGGTGGAACTCAATCAGCCCCAGCATTTT. The chain is built from TRBV2 and TRBJ1-5; D not resolved. V was cut by 6 bases and J by 3 bases, with 9 bases left in between. Per germline, CDR1 SNHLY and CDR2 FYNNEI. The CDR3 has 13 residues.

CDR3 loop: CSARGTGVAGELFF. DNA of the CDR3: TGCAGTGCTAGAGGGACAGGGGTAGCCGGGGAGCTGTTTTTT. This rearrangement joins TRBV20-1 to TRBJ2-2; TRBD1 matches at 9 bases. Trimming at V came to 1 base and at J to 6 bases, leaving 3 bases not matched to a gene. Germline V gene lookup returns CDR1 DFQATT and CDR2 SNEGSKA (reference sequence). The CDR3 loop spans 14 amino acids.

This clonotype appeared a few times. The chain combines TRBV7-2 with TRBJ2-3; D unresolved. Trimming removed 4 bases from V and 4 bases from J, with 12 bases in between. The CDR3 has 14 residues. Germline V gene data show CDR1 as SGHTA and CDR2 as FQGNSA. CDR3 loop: CASSSTDPPDTQYF. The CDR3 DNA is TGTGCCAGCAGCTCAACAGACCCCCCAGATACGCAGTATTTT.

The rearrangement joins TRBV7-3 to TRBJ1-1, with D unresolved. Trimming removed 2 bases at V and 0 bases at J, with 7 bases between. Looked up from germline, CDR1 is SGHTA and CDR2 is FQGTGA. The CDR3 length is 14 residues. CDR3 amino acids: CASSLSAVNTEAFF. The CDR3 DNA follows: TGTGCCAGCAGCTTATCGGCAGTGAACACTGAAGCTTTCTTT.